The 5 T cell receptor beta chains presented below share a single source sample, sequenced in a study of CD4+ T cells in melanoma. Profiled with immunoSEQ multiplex PCR; TCRdb holds only in-frame clones, not every one. This sample has 110,000 to 150,000 clones, with around 90% found just once. The origin of the receptors is a human donor with melanoma.

This clone occurred once. The CDR3 region is CASSSRGLGGEQFF. In DNA, the CDR3 is TGCGCCAGCAGCTCGAGGGGACTAGGAGGTGAGCAGTTCTTC. The rearrangement links TRBV5-1 to TRBJ2-1; 8 bases match TRBD2. J lost 9 bases, V lost 3 bases, and 8 bases had no gene match. The CDR3 totals 14 residues. Germline V gene lookup returns CDR1 SGHRS and CDR2 YFSETQ.

This chain links TRBV28 with TRBJ1-2, with D possibly matching TRBD1 (6 bases). CDR3 size: 15 residues. Germline V gene lookup returns CDR1 MDHEN and CDR2 SYDVKM. Trimming stripped 2 bases from V and 4 bases from J, with 14 bases between. The CDR3 bases are TGTGCCAGCAGTTTAAGAGGGGGGGCCTCCTATGGCTACACCTTC. Protein sequence: CASSLRGGASYGYTF.

This chain uses TRBV10-1 with TRBJ1-5; D is uncertain. Germline assignment: CDR1 WNHNN and CDR2 SYGVQD (reference sequence). Trimming pared 3 bases from V and 1 base from J, leaving 7 bases between. The CDR3 sequence is 14 residues long. The CDR3 DNA sequence: TGCGCCAGCAGTGATGACCCGAGCAATCAGCCCCAGCATTTT. It is translated as CASSDDPSNQPQHF.

The rearrangement uses TRBV19 and TRBJ1-1, with D maybe TRBD1 (6 bases). Germline values: CDR1 LNHDA, CDR2 SQIVND (reference sequence). V was shortened by 4 bases and J by 1 base, with 13 bases between the two germline ends. There are 15 residues in the CDR3. The CDR3 coding sequence is TGTGCCAGTAGTAATGGGGTCAGGGGGAACACTGAAGCTTTCTTT. Translating gives CASSNGVRGNTEAFF.

V and J are TRBV29-1 and TRBJ1-1; D unresolved. Germline V gene data show CDR1 as SQVTM and CDR2 as ANQGSEA. This CDR3 spans 13 amino acids. V was pared by 5 bases and J by 7 bases, with 17 bases between. The CDR3: CSVWSPTVREAFF. CDR3 sequence (DNA): TGCAGCGTTTGGTCCCCGACCGTGCGTGAAGCTTTCTTT.